This T cell receptor (beta chain) was sequenced for a study of T cell responses to AZD1222 COVID-19 vaccine. As concerns this clone: The antigen remains unidentified.

Study-level points and caveats: Mostly white British, mostly female donors; authors suggested clonal diversity may be underestimated. At study baseline, merely a handful of AZD1222 recipients were seropositive. Spike-spanning, vaccine-associated CD4 TCRs were dominant at 160-218 and 743-854. The study reported that nearly half of spike-specific TCRs target unmutated variant regions.

TCRdb keeps only in-frame clones here, not all; method: immunoSEQ multiplex PCR. The sample records roughly 130,000 clones, around 90% being singletons. This receptor was taken from an adult in good health. The specimen was peripheral blood, collected on day 0 of AZD1222 vaccination.

CDR3 sequence (DNA): TGTGCCAGCATAGGGGGGGGAAGCAATCAGCCCCAGCATTTT. It translates to CASIGGGSNQPQHF. The J gene is TRBJ1-5, the V gene TRBV28; a possible D gene is TRBD1 (6 bases). Trimming cost V 7 bases and J 1 base, with 11 bases left between them. CDR1 MDHEN and CDR2 SYDVKM come from the germline V gene. The CDR3 is made up of 14 amino acids.